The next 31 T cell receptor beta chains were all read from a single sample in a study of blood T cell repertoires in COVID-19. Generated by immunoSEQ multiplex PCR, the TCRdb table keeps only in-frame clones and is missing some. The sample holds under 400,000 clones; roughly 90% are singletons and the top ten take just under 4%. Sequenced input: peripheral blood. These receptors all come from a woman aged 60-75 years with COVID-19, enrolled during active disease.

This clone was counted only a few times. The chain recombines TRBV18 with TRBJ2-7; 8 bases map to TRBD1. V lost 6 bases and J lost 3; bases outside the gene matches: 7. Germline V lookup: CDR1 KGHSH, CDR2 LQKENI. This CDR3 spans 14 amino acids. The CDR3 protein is CASSPGQGDYEQYF. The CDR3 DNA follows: TGTGCCAGCTCCCCTGGACAGGGAGACTACGAGCAGTACTTC.

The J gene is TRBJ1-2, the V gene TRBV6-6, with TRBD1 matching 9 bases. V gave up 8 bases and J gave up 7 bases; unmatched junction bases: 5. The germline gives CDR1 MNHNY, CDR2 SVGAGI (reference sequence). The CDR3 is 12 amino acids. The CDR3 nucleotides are TGTGCCAGCCCGGGACAGGGCGGTGGCTACACCTTC. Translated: CASPGQGGGYTF.

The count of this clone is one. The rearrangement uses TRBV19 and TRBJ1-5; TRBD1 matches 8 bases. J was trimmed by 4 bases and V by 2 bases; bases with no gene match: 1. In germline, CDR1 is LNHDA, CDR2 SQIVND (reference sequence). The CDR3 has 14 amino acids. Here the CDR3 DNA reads TGTGCCAGTAGTATACGGACAGGGAATCAGCCCCAGCATTTT. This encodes CASSIRTGNQPQHF.

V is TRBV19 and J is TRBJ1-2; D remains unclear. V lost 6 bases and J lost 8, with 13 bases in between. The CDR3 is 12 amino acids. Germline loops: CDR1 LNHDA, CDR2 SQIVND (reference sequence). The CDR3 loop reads CASRTPGWGYTF. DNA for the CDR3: TGTGCCAGTAGGACCCCGGGTTGGGGCTACACCTTC.

The chain's CDR3 is CASSPKSGSNQPQHF. CDR3 in DNA: TGTGCCAGCAGTCCTAAAAGCGGGAGCAATCAGCCCCAGCATTTT. The V and J genes are TRBV2 and TRBJ1-5; D is unclear. The CDR3 is 15 amino acids. Trimming took 5 bases from V and 1 from J, leaving 12 bases between them. CDR1 is SNHLY, CDR2 FYNNEI, per germline.

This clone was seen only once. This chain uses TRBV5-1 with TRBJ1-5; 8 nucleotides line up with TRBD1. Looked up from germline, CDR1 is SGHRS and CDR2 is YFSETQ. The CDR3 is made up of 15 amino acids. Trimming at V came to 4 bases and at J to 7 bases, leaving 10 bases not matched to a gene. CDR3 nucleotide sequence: TGCGCCAGCAGCCCGGAGACAGGGGTGGGACAGCCCCAGCATTTT. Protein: CASSPETGVGQPQHF.

CDR3 sequence (DNA): TGTGCCAGCAGCGTAGGAATGACAGGGAATGCACCCCTCCACTTT. Amino acid sequence: CASSVGMTGNAPLHF. The J gene is TRBJ1-6, the V gene TRBV9; TRBD1 aligns across 7 bases. The junction had 8 bases not matched to a gene; V was cut back by 0 bases and J by 11 bases. This CDR3 is 15 amino acids long. The germline V gene has CDR1 SGDLS and CDR2 YYNGEE.

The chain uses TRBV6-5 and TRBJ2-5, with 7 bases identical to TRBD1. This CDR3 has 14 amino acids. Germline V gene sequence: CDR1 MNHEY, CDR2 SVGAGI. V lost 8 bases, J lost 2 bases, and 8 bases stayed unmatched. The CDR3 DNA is TGTGCCAGCTCGACAGGGATGCGGCAAGAGACCCAGTACTTC. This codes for CASSTGMRQETQYF.

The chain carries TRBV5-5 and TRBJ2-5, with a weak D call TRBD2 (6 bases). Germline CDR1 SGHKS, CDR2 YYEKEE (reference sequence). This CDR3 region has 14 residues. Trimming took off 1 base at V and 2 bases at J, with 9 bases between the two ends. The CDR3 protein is CASSLFGGQETQYF. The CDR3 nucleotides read TGTGCCAGCAGCTTGTTCGGGGGACAAGAGACCCAGTACTTC. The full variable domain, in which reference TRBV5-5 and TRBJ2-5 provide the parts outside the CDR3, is DAGVTQSPTHLIKTRGQQVTLRCSPISGHKSVSWYQQVLGQGPQFIFQYYEKEERGRGNFPDRFSARQFPNYSSELNVNALLLGDSALYLCASSLFGGQETQYFGPGTRLLVL.

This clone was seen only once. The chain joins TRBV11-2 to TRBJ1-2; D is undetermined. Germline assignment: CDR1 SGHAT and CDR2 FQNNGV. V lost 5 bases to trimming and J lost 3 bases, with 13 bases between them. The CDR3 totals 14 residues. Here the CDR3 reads CASSPGPSHYGYTF. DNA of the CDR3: TGTGCCAGCAGCCCCGGTCCGTCGCACTATGGCTACACCTTC.

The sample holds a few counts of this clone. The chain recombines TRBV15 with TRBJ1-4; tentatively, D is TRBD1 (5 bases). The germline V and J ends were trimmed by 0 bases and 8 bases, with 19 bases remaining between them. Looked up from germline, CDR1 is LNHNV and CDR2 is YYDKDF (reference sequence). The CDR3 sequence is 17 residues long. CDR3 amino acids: CATSRERGRQGQEKLFF. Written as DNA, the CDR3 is TGTGCCACCAGCAGAGAACGAGGCCGGCAGGGCCAGGAAAAACTGTTTTTT.

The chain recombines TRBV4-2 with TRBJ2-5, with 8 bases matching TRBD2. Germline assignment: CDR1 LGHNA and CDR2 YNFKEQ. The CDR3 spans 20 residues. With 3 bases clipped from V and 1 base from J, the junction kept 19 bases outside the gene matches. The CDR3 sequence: CASSHPWIIAGPLTQETQYF. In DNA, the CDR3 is TGTGCCAGCAGCCACCCCTGGATAATAGCGGGGCCCCTGACCCAAGAGACCCAGTACTTC.

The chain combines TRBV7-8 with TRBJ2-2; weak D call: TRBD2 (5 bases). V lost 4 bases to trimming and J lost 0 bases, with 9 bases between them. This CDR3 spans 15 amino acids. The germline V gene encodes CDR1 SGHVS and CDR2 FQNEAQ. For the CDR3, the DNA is TGTGCCAGCAGCTCTAAAGCGGCGAACACCGGGGAGCTGTTTTTT. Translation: CASSSKAANTGELFF.

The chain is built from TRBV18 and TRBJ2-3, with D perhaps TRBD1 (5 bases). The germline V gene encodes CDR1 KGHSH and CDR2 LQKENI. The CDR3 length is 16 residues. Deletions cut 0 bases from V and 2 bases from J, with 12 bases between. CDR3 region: CASSPPFDRATDTQYF. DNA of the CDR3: TGTGCCAGCTCACCACCGTTTGACAGAGCCACAGATACGCAGTATTTT.

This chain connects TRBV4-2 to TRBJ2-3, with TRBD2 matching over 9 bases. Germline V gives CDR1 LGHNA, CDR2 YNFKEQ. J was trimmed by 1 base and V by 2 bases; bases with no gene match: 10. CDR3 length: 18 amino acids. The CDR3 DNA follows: TGTGCCAGCAGCCAAAGTCGCGGCGGGGGGGTTGGCACAGATACGCAGTATTTT. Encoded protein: CASSQSRGGGVGTDTQYF.

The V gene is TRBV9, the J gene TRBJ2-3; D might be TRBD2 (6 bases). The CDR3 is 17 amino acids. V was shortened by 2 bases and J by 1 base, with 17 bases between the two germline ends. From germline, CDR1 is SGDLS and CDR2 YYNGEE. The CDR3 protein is CASSVLGTARGTDTQYF. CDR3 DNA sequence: TGTGCCAGCAGCGTCCTCGGGACTGCACGGGGCACAGATACGCAGTATTTT.

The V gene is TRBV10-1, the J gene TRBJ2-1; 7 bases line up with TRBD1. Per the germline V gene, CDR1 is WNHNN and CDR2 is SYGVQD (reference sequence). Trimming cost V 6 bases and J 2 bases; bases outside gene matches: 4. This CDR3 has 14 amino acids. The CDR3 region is CASSETGTYNEQFF. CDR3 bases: TGCGCCAGCAGCGAGACAGGGACCTACAATGAGCAGTTCTTC.

The DNA for the CDR3 is TGTGCCAGCAGCCCACCTGGACAGGGGGCACTGAACACTGAAGCTTTCTTT. Amino acids: CASSPPGQGALNTEAFF. This chain links TRBV7-9 with TRBJ1-1, with TRBD1 identical over 11 bases. V lost 5 bases, J lost 0 bases, and 8 bases stayed unmatched. The CDR3 is made up of 17 amino acids. Looked up from germline, CDR1 is SEHNR and CDR2 is FQNEAQ (reference sequence).

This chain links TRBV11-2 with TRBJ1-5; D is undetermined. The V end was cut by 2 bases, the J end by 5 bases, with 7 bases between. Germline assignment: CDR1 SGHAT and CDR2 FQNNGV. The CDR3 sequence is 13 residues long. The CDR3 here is CASSLTADQPQHF. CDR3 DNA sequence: TGTGCCAGCAGCTTAACAGCCGATCAGCCCCAGCATTTT.

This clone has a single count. DNA for the CDR3: TGTGCCAGTAGTATAGCTCCAGGGTTCACTGAAGCTTTCTTT. Translating gives CASSIAPGFTEAFF. The chain links TRBV19 to TRBJ1-1, with TRBD1 as a possible D gene (5 bases). The CDR3 length is 14 residues. The germline V gene has CDR1 LNHDA and CDR2 SQIVND (reference sequence). Trimming shortened V by 1 base and J by 4 bases, and 10 bases separated the two germline ends.

The CDR3 DNA sequence: TGTGCCAGTAGTTGGGACAGGAACACTGAAGCTTTCTTT. This encodes CASSWDRNTEAFF. V and J are TRBV19 and TRBJ1-1, with 7 bases aligning to TRBD1. The V gene's germline CDR1 is LNHDA and CDR2 SQIVND (reference sequence). The trim removed 5 bases at V and 1 base at J, leaving 1 base unmatched. The CDR3 totals 13 residues. The whole variable domain, filled in from reference TRBV19 and TRBJ1-1, reads DGGITQSPKYLFRKEGQNVTLSCEQNLNHDAMYWYRQDPGQGLRLIYYSQIVNDFQKGDIAEGYSVSREKKESFPLTVTSAQKNPTAFYLCASSWDRNTEAFFGQGTRLTVV.

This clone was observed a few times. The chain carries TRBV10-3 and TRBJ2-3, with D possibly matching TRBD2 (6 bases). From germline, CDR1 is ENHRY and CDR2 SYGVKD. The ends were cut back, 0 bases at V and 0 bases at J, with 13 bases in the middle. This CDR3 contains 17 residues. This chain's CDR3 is CAISESGGQFSTDTQYF. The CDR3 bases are TGTGCCATCAGTGAGTCAGGAGGGCAGTTCAGCACAGATACGCAGTATTTT.

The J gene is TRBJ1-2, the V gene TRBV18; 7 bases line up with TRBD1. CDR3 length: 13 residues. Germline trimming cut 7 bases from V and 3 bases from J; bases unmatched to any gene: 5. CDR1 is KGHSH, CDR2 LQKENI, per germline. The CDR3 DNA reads TGTGCCAGCTTACGGACAGGCGACTATGGCTACACCTTC. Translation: CASLRTGDYGYTF.

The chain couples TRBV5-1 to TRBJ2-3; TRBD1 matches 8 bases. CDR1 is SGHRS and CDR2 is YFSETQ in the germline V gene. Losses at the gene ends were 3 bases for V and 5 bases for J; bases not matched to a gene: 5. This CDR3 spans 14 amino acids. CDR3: CASSWDRSQDTQYF. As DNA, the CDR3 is TGCGCCAGCAGCTGGGACAGGAGTCAAGATACGCAGTATTTT.

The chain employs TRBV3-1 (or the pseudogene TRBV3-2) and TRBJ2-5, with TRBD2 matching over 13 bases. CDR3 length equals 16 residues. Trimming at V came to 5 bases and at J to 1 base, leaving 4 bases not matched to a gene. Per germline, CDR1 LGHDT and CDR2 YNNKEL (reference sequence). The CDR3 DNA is TGTGCCAGCAGCTCGAGACTAGCGGGGGGCCAAGAGACCCAGTACTTC. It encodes CASSSRLAGGQETQYF.

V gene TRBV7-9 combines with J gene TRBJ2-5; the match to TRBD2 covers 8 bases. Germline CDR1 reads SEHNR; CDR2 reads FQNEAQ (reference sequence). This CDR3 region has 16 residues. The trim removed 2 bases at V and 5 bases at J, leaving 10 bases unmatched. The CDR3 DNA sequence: TGTGCCAGCAGCTTAAGCATAGCGGGGTCTCGGGAGACCCAGTACTTC. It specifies CASSLSIAGSRETQYF.

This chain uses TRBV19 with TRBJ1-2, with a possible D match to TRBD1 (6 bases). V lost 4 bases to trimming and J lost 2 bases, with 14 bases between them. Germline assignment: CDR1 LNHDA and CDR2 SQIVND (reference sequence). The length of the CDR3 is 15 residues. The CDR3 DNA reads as TGTGCCAGTAGTAATAGTGGGGGCCGAAACTATGGCTACACCTTC. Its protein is CASSNSGGRNYGYTF.

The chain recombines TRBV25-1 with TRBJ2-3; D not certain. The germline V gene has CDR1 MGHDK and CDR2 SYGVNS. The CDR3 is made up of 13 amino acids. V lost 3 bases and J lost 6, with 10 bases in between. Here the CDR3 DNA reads TGTGCCAGCAGTGAGGTCCTCGCGGATACGCAGTATTTT. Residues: CASSEVLADTQYF. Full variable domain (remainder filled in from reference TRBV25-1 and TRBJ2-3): EADIYQTPRYLVIGTGKKITLECSQTMGHDKMYWYQQDPGMELHLIHYSYGVNSTEKGDLSSESTVSRIRTEHFPLTLESARPSHTSQYLCASSEVLADTQYFGPGTRLTVL.

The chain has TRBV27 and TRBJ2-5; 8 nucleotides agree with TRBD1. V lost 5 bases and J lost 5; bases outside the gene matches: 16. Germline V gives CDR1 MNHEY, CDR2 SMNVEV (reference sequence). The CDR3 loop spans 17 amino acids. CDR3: CASSRILGQGRGETQYF. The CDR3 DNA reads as TGTGCCAGCAGTCGAATCCTTGGACAGGGTCGAGGGGAGACCCAGTACTTC.

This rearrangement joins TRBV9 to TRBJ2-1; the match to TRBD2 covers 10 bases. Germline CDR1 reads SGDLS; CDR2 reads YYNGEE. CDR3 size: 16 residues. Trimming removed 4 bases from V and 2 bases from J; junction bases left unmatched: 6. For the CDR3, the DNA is TGTGCCAGCAGCTCCCCCAGCGGGGGGGCCTACAATGAGCAGTTCTTC. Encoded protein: CASSSPSGGAYNEQFF.

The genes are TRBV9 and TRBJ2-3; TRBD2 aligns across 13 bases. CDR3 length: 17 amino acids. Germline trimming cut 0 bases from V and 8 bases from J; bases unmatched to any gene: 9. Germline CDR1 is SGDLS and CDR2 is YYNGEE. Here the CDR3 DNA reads TGTGCCAGCAGCGTAGTATGGACTAGCGGGGGAGAGGGTACGCAGTATTTT. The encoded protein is CASSVVWTSGGEGTQYF.